This T cell receptor beta chain stems from a study of T-cell reconstitution after alpha-beta-depleted transplantation in children. This clonotype turned up a few times. V shed 8 bases and J shed 2 bases, with 19 bases lying between them. This CDR3 region has 16 residues. Per the germline V gene, CDR1 is MNHNS and CDR2 is SASEGT. Preparing the TCRbeta library involved the use of unique molecular identifiers. Each CDR3 protein gets one entry after TCRdb re-called the PCR reads with MiXCR. Among approximately 420,000 distinct CDR3 sequences, about a tenth were seen once, and the ten largest hold nearly 5.5%.

This chain links TRBV6-1 with TRBJ2-1; D may be TRBD2 (6 bases). Material: PBMCs from the stem cell graft donor, obtained from the stem cell graft. This clonotype was obtained from a human donor who donated a stem cell graft to a child with acute myeloid leukemia. Here the CDR3 reads CASPLGGNPPYNEQFF. In DNA, the CDR3 is TGTGCCAGCCCCCTTGGCGGGAATCCCCCCTACAATGAGCAGTTCTTC.